The next 23 T cell receptor beta chains were all read from a single sample in a study of shared clonotypes between healthy human individuals. Clones were read by immunoSEQ multiplex PCR, and TCRdb kept only the in-frame ones, dropping some. Among about 480,000 clones listed, over 75% were seen once. Sequencing was carried out using PBMCs. Receptor source: a woman aged 40 to 49 in good health. Some clones in this sample may be carry-over from other donors' samples.

The chain links TRBV5-1 to TRBJ2-5, with a weak D call TRBD1 (5 bases). This CDR3 is 15 amino acids long. Trimming stripped 0 bases from V and 2 bases from J, with 11 bases between. Germline CDR1 SGHRS, CDR2 YFSETQ. The CDR3 bases are TGCGCCAGCAGCTTGGTACAGGCGCCTCAAGAGACCCAGTACTTC. Amino acids: CASSLVQAPQETQYF.

This CDR3 reads CASSISGSNQPQHF. CDR3 nucleotide sequence: TGTGCCAGTAGTATTTCGGGGTCAAATCAGCCCCAGCATTTT. The chain joins TRBV19 to TRBJ1-5; unclear D gene. Germline CDR1 is LNHDA and CDR2 is SQIVND (reference sequence). CDR3 length: 14 amino acids. Trimming left V 3 bases short and J 4 bases short, with 10 bases between. Using reference TRBV19 and TRBJ1-5 for the parts outside the CDR3, the full variable domain is DGGITQSPKYLFRKEGQNVTLSCEQNLNHDAMYWYRQDPGQGLRLIYYSQIVNDFQKGDIAEGYSVSREKKESFPLTVTSAQKNPTAFYLCASSISGSNQPQHFGDGTRLSIL.

The chain couples TRBV27 to TRBJ1-4, with 10 bases aligning to TRBD1. Germline values: CDR1 MNHEY, CDR2 SMNVEV (reference sequence). Trimming at V came to 4 bases and at J to 7 bases, leaving 0 bases not matched to a gene. The CDR3 runs to 13 residues. The CDR3 DNA reads TGTGCCAGCAGTTGGGACAGGGGTGAAAAACTGTTTTTT. It yields the protein CASSWDRGEKLFF.

The chain couples TRBV10-3 to TRBJ2-1; TRBD1 matches 12 bases. Germline CDR1 and CDR2: ENHRY and SYGVKD. The V and J ends lost 8 bases and 1 base, in that order; junction bases with no gene match: 6. This CDR3 has 16 amino acids. The CDR3 DNA sequence: TGTGCCATCGGGGGACAGGGGGCGTCGTCCTACAATGAGCAGTTCTTC. This encodes CAIGGQGASSYNEQFF.

The sample holds one count of this clone. This chain joins TRBV5-1 and TRBJ2-3; tentative D call: TRBD2 (6 bases). Germline V CDR1 and CDR2: SGHRS, YFSETQ. The CDR3 extends over 16 amino acids. With 4 bases removed from V and 2 bases from J, the gap between germline ends came to 17 bases. CDR3 region: CASSQTSAGHTDTQYF. CDR3 nucleotides: TGCGCCAGCAGCCAAACGTCAGCGGGTCACACAGATACGCAGTATTTT.

In its sample, this clone was seen many times. This chain connects TRBV7-2 to TRBJ2-1; D is unclear. Looked up from germline, CDR1 is SGHTA and CDR2 is FQGNSA. Trimming shortened V by 4 bases and J by 3 bases, and 19 bases separated the two germline ends. This CDR3 has 17 residues. The CDR3 region has the DNA TGTGCCAGCAGCTCACACCTGAGCGCCCAGAGCTACAATGAGCAGTTCTTC. Translation gives CASSSHLSAQSYNEQFF.

The J gene is TRBJ1-1, the V gene TRBV2; D is ambiguous. The CDR3 extends over 15 amino acids. Germline CDR1 SNHLY, CDR2 FYNNEI. V shed 0 bases and J shed 4 bases, with 12 bases lying between them. CDR3 sequence (DNA): TGTGCCAGCAGTGAAGCAAGGAAAGGTGGCACTGAAGCTTTCTTT. It codes for CASSEARKGGTEAFF.

This clone was seen a few times. The CDR3, as DNA: TGTGCCAGCAGTAGTGTTGCGGGAGCGGAAAATGAGCAGTTCTTC. Translated: CASSSVAGAENEQFF. The V and J genes are TRBV7-6 and TRBJ2-1; 7 nucleotides agree with TRBD2. Germline V lookup: CDR1 SGHVS, CDR2 FNYEAQ. The V segment lost 6 bases and the J segment 7 bases; nucleotides outside the gene matches: 12. The CDR3 has 15 amino acids.

This clone has only one observation. V and J are TRBV7-9 and TRBJ2-1; 9 bases align to TRBD2. The CDR3 consists of 15 residues. V gave up 4 bases and J gave up 8 bases; unmatched junction bases: 9. Germline loops: CDR1 SEHNR, CDR2 FQNEAQ (reference sequence). The DNA for the CDR3 is TGTGCCAGCAGCTCCCCTGGCGGGAGGGGCGATGAGCAGTTCTTC. Its translation is CASSSPGGRGDEQFF.

This clone turned up a few times. The CDR3 DNA follows: TGTGCCAGCAGCTCAAGACAGGACTCCTGGGAGCAGTACTTC. Its protein product is CASSSRQDSWEQYF. The chain joins TRBV27 to TRBJ2-7; D possibly corresponds to TRBD1 (6 bases). V was cut by 6 bases and J by 7 bases, with 19 bases left in between. Germline V CDR1 and CDR2: MNHEY, SMNVEV (reference sequence). This CDR3 has 14 amino acids.

The rearrangement joins TRBV7-8 to TRBJ2-5; perhaps TRBD2 as D (5 bases). Deletions cut 5 bases from V and 0 bases from J, with 13 bases between. The CDR3 runs 15 residues. In germline, CDR1 is SGHVS, CDR2 FQNEAQ. CDR3 region: CASSPPEGNQETQYF. CDR3 nucleotide sequence: TGTGCCAGCAGCCCCCCCGAGGGCAACCAAGAGACCCAGTACTTC.

This chain joins TRBV9 and TRBJ2-2; possibly TRBD1 for D (6 bases). The germline gives CDR1 SGDLS, CDR2 YYNGEE. V lost 5 bases to trimming and J lost 1 base, with 15 bases between them. The CDR3 has 16 amino acids. For the CDR3, the DNA is TGTGCCAGCAGTAAGAGGGGGTCGGAGAACACCGGGGAGCTGTTTTTT. It specifies CASSKRGSENTGELFF.

The gene calls are TRBV10-2 and TRBJ2-7, with unresolved D. Deletions cut 3 bases from V and 0 bases from J, with 12 bases between. The CDR3 is 15 residues long. Germline V gene data show CDR1 as WSHSY and CDR2 as SAAADI. The chain's CDR3 is CASSEERWSSYEQYF. As DNA, the CDR3 is TGCGCCAGCAGTGAAGAGCGATGGAGCTCCTACGAGCAGTACTTC.

Of note for this clone: Other DNA sequences in the sample encode the same CDR3. This chain links TRBV30 with TRBJ2-5; D remains unclear. Germline V gives CDR1 GTSNPN, CDR2 SVGIG (reference sequence). V lost 4 bases and J 2 bases, leaving 5 bases between the germline ends. The CDR3 has 11 amino acids. CDR3 sequence reads: CAWKTQETQYF. CDR3 coding DNA: TGTGCCTGGAAGACACAAGAGACCCAGTACTTC.

The V and J genes are TRBV6-6 and TRBJ2-7; the D is unclear. The CDR3 has 14 residues. Deletions cut 0 bases from V and 2 bases from J, with 8 bases between. CDR1 and CDR2 from the germline V gene are MNHNY and SVGAGI (reference sequence). The CDR3 nucleotides are TGTGCCAGCAGTTACTCGGGCACAGCCTACGAGCAGTACTTC. Its protein is CASSYSGTAYEQYF.

The sample holds a few counts of this clone. The gene calls are TRBV29-1 and TRBJ2-7; possible D gene TRBD2, 6 bases. The germline V and J ends were trimmed by 7 bases and 3 bases, with 16 bases remaining between them. CDR3 length: 13 residues. Germline CDR1 SQVTM, CDR2 ANQGSEA. CDR3: CSATPGLDYEQYF. CDR3 DNA sequence: TGCAGCGCCACTCCGGGACTTGACTACGAGCAGTACTTC.

The chain recombines TRBV2 with TRBJ2-3; D ambiguous. The CDR3 consists of 14 residues. The germline V gene has CDR1 SNHLY and CDR2 FYNNEI. Trimming took 4 bases from V and 2 from J, leaving 10 bases between them. The CDR3 reads CASSGEVYTDTQYF. In DNA form, the CDR3 reads TGTGCCAGCAGTGGGGAAGTCTACACAGATACGCAGTATTTT.

The genes are TRBV27 and TRBJ1-3; D remains ambiguous. Germline V gives CDR1 MNHEY, CDR2 SMNVEV (reference sequence). The CDR3 runs to 12 residues. V lost 7 bases and J lost 3, with 7 bases in between. CDR3 sequence (DNA): TGTGCCAGCATCTCGCTTGGAAACACCATATATTTT. This sequence encodes CASISLGNTIYF.

The chain recombines TRBV7-2 with TRBJ2-7; 11 bases agree with TRBD2. The germline V gene encodes CDR1 SGHTA and CDR2 FQGNSA. After removal of 7 bases from V and 4 bases from J, the junction contained 9 bases not matched to a gene. The CDR3 totals 15 residues. CDR3 protein: CASNEKGLAEYEQYF. CDR3 coding DNA: TGTGCCAGCAACGAAAAGGGACTAGCGGAGTACGAGCAGTACTTC.

This clone came up a few times. The CDR3 bases are TGTGCCAGCAGTCACCGGGCGGAACAGCCCCAGCATTTT. This codes for CASSHRAEQPQHF. The chain combines TRBV27 with TRBJ1-5, with D uncertain. The V gene lost 5 bases and the J gene lost 7 bases, with 12 bases spanning the gap. The CDR3 has 13 amino acids. The germline CDR1 and CDR2 sequences are MNHEY and SMNVEV (reference sequence).

This clone was detected only a few times. The chain combines TRBV6-1 with TRBJ2-5; TRBD2 agrees at 7 bases. V shed 0 bases, J shed 2 bases, and the junction held 6 bases outside the gene matches. Germline assignment: CDR1 MNHNS and CDR2 SASEGT. This CDR3 spans 16 amino acids. CDR3 DNA sequence: TGTGCCAGCAGTGAAGCGCGGGCTAGCGGACAAGAGACCCAGTACTTC. Its translation: CASSEARASGQETQYF.

The chain recombines TRBV19 with TRBJ2-2; TRBD2 agrees at 12 bases. This CDR3 has 16 residues. Germline V gene lookup returns CDR1 LNHDA and CDR2 SQIVND (reference sequence). The junction had 6 bases not matched to a gene; V was cut back by 9 bases and J by 1 base. As DNA, the CDR3 is TGTGCCAGCCTCGGACTAGCGGGAAGGAACACCGGGGAGCTGTTTTTT. Its protein is CASLGLAGRNTGELFF.

This chain joins TRBV14 and TRBJ2-2; D might be TRBD2 (5 bases). CDR3 length: 16 residues. The ends were cut back, 0 bases at V and 0 bases at J, with 8 bases in the middle. In germline, CDR1 is SGHDN, CDR2 FVKESK. CDR3 amino acids: CASSQDRGANTGELFF. Here the CDR3 DNA reads TGTGCCAGCAGCCAAGATCGGGGAGCGAACACCGGGGAGCTGTTTTTT.